These 9 T cell receptor beta chains were all obtained from the same sample, sequenced in a study of identical twins. TCRdb reprocessed the 5' RACE reads via MiXCR and lists one record per CDR3 protein. The top ten clones hold 1.5% to 2% of a sample with under 900,000 distinct CDR3 sequences, 9% to 15% of them seen once. This sample also belongs to another study, concerning yellow fever vaccine responses in identical twins.

The material sequenced was PBMCs. The receptor source for this set is a woman aged 18-29 years in good health.

This clonotype showed up many times. The rearrangement uses TRBV5-1 and TRBJ2-2; TRBD1 agrees at 7 bases. Germline V gives CDR1 SGHRS, CDR2 YFSETQ. The CDR3 runs 17 residues. V lost 7 bases, J lost 4 bases, and 16 bases stayed unmatched. CDR3 nucleotides: TGCGCCAGCGGTTTAAGGGACAGAGGGTTTGCCACCGGGGAGCTGTTTTTT. The encoded protein is CASGLRDRGFATGELFF.

This clonotype was found a few times. The chain links TRBV3-1 to TRBJ2-2; D call uncertain. Germline loops: CDR1 LGHDT, CDR2 YNNKEL (reference sequence). The CDR3 extends over 12 amino acids. Trimming stripped 2 bases from V and 6 bases from J, with 4 bases between. Here the CDR3 DNA reads TGTGCCAGCAGCCAACGGGCCGGGGAGCTGTTTTTT. This translates into CASSQRAGELFF.

V usage is TRBV19 and J usage is TRBJ2-2, with D possibly TRBD1 on 5 matching bases. The CDR3 totals 12 residues. V gave up 7 bases and J gave up 6 bases, with 9 bases separating them. The germline CDR1 and CDR2 sequences are LNHDA and SQIVND (reference sequence). This CDR3 reads CASNPRAGELFF. CDR3 bases: TGTGCCAGTAACCCCAGGGCCGGGGAGCTGTTTTTT. Complete variable domain (other parts from reference TRBV19 and TRBJ2-2): DGGITQSPKYLFRKEGQNVTLSCEQNLNHDAMYWYRQDPGQGLRLIYYSQIVNDFQKGDIAEGYSVSREKKESFPLTVTSAQKNPTAFYLCASNPRAGELFFGEGSRLTVL.

This clonotype occurred a few times. The chain is built from TRBV5-1 and TRBJ2-2; TRBD1 aligns across 7 bases. Germline-derived CDR1 and CDR2 are SGHRS and YFSETQ. The CDR3 is made up of 15 amino acids. The J segment lost 2 bases and the V segment lost 4 bases, leaving 5 bases of the junction unmatched. CDR3 protein: CASSNDRANTGELFF. The CDR3 nucleotides are TGCGCCAGCAGCAATGACAGGGCAAACACCGGGGAGCTGTTTTTT.

This clonotype was seen many times. The chain is built from TRBV5-1 and TRBJ2-1; unclear D gene. Deletions cut 0 bases from V and 5 bases from J, with 9 bases between. This CDR3 has 14 amino acids. Per germline, CDR1 SGHRS and CDR2 YFSETQ. Here the CDR3 reads CASSLELVNNEQFF. The CDR3 DNA reads as TGCGCCAGCAGCTTGGAGCTAGTGAACAATGAGCAGTTCTTC.

This chain uses TRBV27 with TRBJ2-2, with D perhaps matching TRBD1 or TRBD2 (6 bases each). Germline loops: CDR1 MNHEY, CDR2 SMNVEV (reference sequence). The CDR3 spans 16 residues. V lost 3 bases and J 4 bases, leaving 15 bases between the germline ends. CDR3 coding DNA: TGTGCCAGCAGTTTTCCGTCGGGGGCAAGCACCGGGGAGCTGTTTTTT. Translated: CASSFPSGASTGELFF.

The J gene is TRBJ1-5, the V gene TRBV5-6; TRBD1 matches at 7 bases. Germline V gives CDR1 SGHDT, CDR2 YYEEEE. J gave up 6 bases and V 2 bases, and 11 bases lay outside the gene matches. The CDR3 is 16 residues long. In DNA form, the CDR3 reads TGTGCCAGCAGCTTCCAAAACAGGGGATCCGGTCAGCCCCAGCATTTT. Amino acids: CASSFQNRGSGQPQHF.

This clonotype was recorded at least ten times. The J gene is TRBJ2-7, the V gene TRBV20-1; 10 bases match TRBD2. This CDR3 has 14 residues. Per germline, CDR1 DFQATT and CDR2 SNEGSKA (reference sequence). V lost 2 bases to trimming and J lost 3 bases; unmatched junction nucleotides: 4. The CDR3 loop reads CSARSGTSDYEQYF. The CDR3 DNA sequence: TGCAGTGCTAGAAGCGGGACTAGCGACTACGAGCAGTACTTC.

V gene TRBV15 combines with J gene TRBJ2-3; 7 bases align to TRBD1. The CDR3 is 15 amino acids. Germline values: CDR1 LNHNV, CDR2 YYDKDF (reference sequence). The V segment lost 0 bases and the J segment 4 bases; nucleotides outside the gene matches: 4. CDR3 region: CATSRDRQGADTQYF. The CDR3 coding sequence is TGTGCCACCAGCAGAGATCGGCAGGGGGCAGATACGCAGTATTTT.